One and the same sample provided the 24 T cell receptor beta chains below, sequenced in a study of PD-1 blockade in classical Hodgkin lymphoma. The protocol was immunoSEQ multiplex PCR, while the TCRdb copy is restricted to in-frame clones and leaves out a portion. Of about 64,000 clones listed, over 85% are singletons. Regarding time point: cycle 4 day 1 (C4D1), after about 6 weeks of nivolumab. All patients experienced relapse after autologous stem cell transplantation, and brentuximab vedotin exposure was variable. The input for sequencing was peripheral blood mononuclear cells (PBMCs), taken before the fourth cycle of nivolumab. Receptor source: a human donor with classical Hodgkin lymphoma.

This chain uses TRBV6-5 with TRBJ1-5, with no clear D. Germline values: CDR1 MNHEY, CDR2 SVGAGI. This CDR3 is 14 amino acids long. Trimming stripped 7 bases from V and 3 bases from J, with 13 bases between. The CDR3 region has the DNA TGTGCCAGCAAACCCCCAGGTTTCAATCAGCCCCAGCATTTT. This codes for CASKPPGFNQPQHF.

This chain uses TRBV7-8 with TRBJ2-1, with 7 bases lining up with TRBD1. Germline loops: CDR1 SGHVS, CDR2 FQNEAQ. The V gene end was trimmed by 5 bases and the J gene end by 6 bases; junction bases not matched to a gene: 7. CDR3 length equals 14 residues. In DNA form, the CDR3 reads TGTGCCAGCAGCCGACAGGGTACTACCAATGAGCAGTTCTTC. Amino acid sequence: CASSRQGTTNEQFF.

The CDR3 DNA is TGTGCCAGCAGTGAATGGGCCCCGAGCCCGTCGCAGTTCTTC. It codes for CASSEWAPSPSQFF. The chain is built from TRBV2 and TRBJ2-1; D uncertain. V lost 2 bases to trimming and J lost 12 bases, with 17 bases between them. CDR3 size: 14 residues. Looked up from germline, CDR1 is SNHLY and CDR2 is FYNNEI.

The rearrangement joins TRBV28 to TRBJ1-2, with D perhaps TRBD1 (5 bases). Germline-derived CDR1 and CDR2 are MDHEN and SYDVKM. V gave up 2 bases and J gave up 4 bases, with 11 bases separating them. The CDR3 extends over 14 amino acids. CDR3 amino acids: CASSLDRAVYGYTF. DNA for the CDR3: TGTGCCAGCAGTTTAGACAGAGCTGTCTATGGCTACACCTTC.

This sequence joins TRBV7-9 and TRBJ1-2; a possible D gene is TRBD1 (5 bases). CDR1 is SEHNR and CDR2 is FQNEAQ in the germline V gene (reference sequence). This CDR3 region has 15 residues. With 1 base removed from V and 0 bases from J, the gap between germline ends came to 9 bases. CDR3 coding DNA: TGTGCCAGCAGCTTAGTCCAGACAGCTAACTATGGCTACACCTTC. Amino acid sequence: CASSLVQTANYGYTF.

V usage is TRBV11-2 and J usage is TRBJ2-1; either TRBD1 or TRBD2 may fit D (5 bases each). The ends were cut back, 5 bases at V and 6 bases at J, with 8 bases in the middle. Germline V gene sequence: CDR1 SGHAT, CDR2 FQNNGV. This CDR3 comprises 12 residues. In DNA, the CDR3 is TGTGCCAGCAGCCTGGGGGTCAATGAGCAGTTCTTC. It translates to CASSLGVNEQFF.

CDR3 loop: CASSRTRDSSYNSPLHF. In nucleotides, the CDR3 is TGTGCCAGCAGTCGAACAAGGGACAGCTCCTATAATTCACCCCTCCACTTT. The gene calls are TRBV27 and TRBJ1-6; 7 bases fit TRBD1. The CDR3 has 17 amino acids. Germline V gives CDR1 MNHEY, CDR2 SMNVEV (reference sequence). V lost 5 bases to trimming and J lost 0 bases; unmatched junction nucleotides: 7.

The chain links TRBV5-1 to TRBJ2-3; D uncertain. The germline V and J ends were trimmed by 2 bases and 4 bases, with 5 bases remaining between them. Germline V lookup: CDR1 SGHRS, CDR2 YFSETQ. The CDR3 length is 12 residues. CDR3 DNA sequence: TGCGCCAGCAGCTTTCTTTCAGATACGCAGTATTTT. It translates to CASSFLSDTQYF.

The rearrangement joins TRBV15 to TRBJ1-1, with D uncertain. CDR1 and CDR2 from the germline V gene are LNHNV and YYDKDF (reference sequence). Between the trimmed V and J ends, which lost 0 bases and 1 base, there was a span of 9 bases. CDR3 length equals 15 residues. CDR3 sequence reads: CATSRDIPWNTEAFF. Written as DNA, the CDR3 is TGTGCCACCAGCAGAGATATTCCATGGAACACTGAAGCTTTCTTT. Supplemented by reference TRBV15 and TRBJ1-1, the full variable domain reads DAMVIQNPRYQVTQFGKPVTLSCSQTLNHNVMYWYQQKSSQAPKLLFHYYDKDFNNEADTPDNFQSRRPNTSFCFLDIRSPGLGDTAMYLCATSRDIPWNTEAFFGQGTRLTVV.

V usage is TRBV9 and J usage is TRBJ1-1; TRBD1 is a possible D gene (5 bases). Germline assignment: CDR1 SGDLS and CDR2 YYNGEE. V lost 0 bases to trimming and J lost 3 bases, with 12 bases between them. The CDR3 covers 15 residues. The CDR3 sequence is CASSVGLGGYTEAFF. The CDR3 nucleotides read TGTGCCAGCAGCGTAGGCCTTGGGGGATACACTGAAGCTTTCTTT.

The chain is built from TRBV9 and TRBJ2-7; the D gene is possibly TRBD2 (6 bases). CDR1 is SGDLS and CDR2 is YYNGEE in the germline V gene. The CDR3 has 14 amino acids. Trimming cost V 0 bases and J 3 bases, with 10 bases left between them. The chain's CDR3 is CASSVEGTGYEQYF. The CDR3 DNA reads as TGTGCCAGCAGCGTAGAAGGGACTGGCTACGAGCAGTACTTC.

The J gene is TRBJ1-1, the V gene TRBV5-1; 12 bases align to TRBD1. Trimming took 3 bases from V and 3 from J; bases not matched to a gene: 6. The CDR3 contains 16 residues. The V gene's germline CDR1 is SGHRS and CDR2 YFSETQ. The CDR3 coding sequence is TGCGCCAGCAGCTCGGGACAGGGGGCGGTGGACACTGAAGCTTTCTTT. It encodes CASSSGQGAVDTEAFF.

This sequence joins TRBV28 and TRBJ2-7, with TRBD1 matching 11 bases. Germline lookup yields CDR1 MDHEN and CDR2 SYDVKM. The CDR3 sequence is 15 residues long. The V gene end was trimmed by 5 bases and the J gene end by 7 bases; junction bases not matched to a gene: 10. The CDR3 DNA reads TGTGCCAGCAGTACCCTAGGACAGGGGGCAAGAGAGCAGTACTTC. Translating it yields CASSTLGQGAREQYF.

The chain employs TRBV4-1 and TRBJ2-5, with 9 positions matching TRBD2. Germline V gene sequence: CDR1 MGHRA, CDR2 YSYEKL. The CDR3 contains 17 residues. With V trimmed by 2 bases and J by 4 bases, 11 bases remained unmatched. The CDR3, as DNA: TGCGCCAGCAGCCAATCCTGGAAGGGACTAGCAGGAGAGACCCAGTACTTC. It translates to CASSQSWKGLAGETQYF.

This clone was observed once. V is TRBV27 and J is TRBJ2-7; D is unclear. This CDR3 is built from 14 residues. V dropped 4 bases and J dropped 3 bases, with 13 bases sitting between them. Germline-derived CDR1 and CDR2 are MNHEY and SMNVEV (reference sequence). Written as DNA, the CDR3 is TGTGCCAGCAGTTCCGGTAGTAGGGTCTACGAGCAGTACTTC. It is translated as CASSSGSRVYEQYF.

The chain carries TRBV5-5 and TRBJ1-5, with D possibly TRBD1 on 5 matching bases. The CDR3 totals 15 residues. Germline CDR1 and CDR2: SGHKS and YYEKEE (reference sequence). V lost 4 bases to trimming and J lost 7 bases, with 18 bases between them. Here the CDR3 DNA reads TGTGCCAGCAGCGCCGTCATTTCGGGGCTACAGCCCCAGCATTTT. Amino acids: CASSAVISGLQPQHF.

The chain carries TRBV28 and TRBJ1-5, with unresolved D. Germline CDR1 reads MDHEN; CDR2 reads SYDVKM. The CDR3 sequence is 12 residues long. V was shortened by 9 bases and J by 7 bases, with 13 bases between the two germline ends. CDR3 protein: CASMGWSQPQHF. DNA of the CDR3: TGTGCCAGTATGGGATGGAGCCAGCCCCAGCATTTT.

The DNA for the CDR3 is TGCGCCAGCAGCTTGGCCGGGACAGGGGGGATCGGTGAGCAGTTCTTC. It translates to CASSLAGTGGIGEQFF. The chain combines TRBV5-1 with TRBJ2-1; 11 positions match TRBD1. This CDR3 is 16 amino acids long. The germline V gene encodes CDR1 SGHRS and CDR2 YFSETQ. The V segment lost 0 bases and the J segment 9 bases; nucleotides outside the gene matches: 8.

The chain couples TRBV4-1 to TRBJ2-5; 10 positions match TRBD2. With V trimmed by 4 bases and J by 5 bases, 13 bases remained unmatched. Germline CDR1 and CDR2: MGHRA and YSYEKL. The CDR3 runs 17 residues. The DNA for the CDR3 is TGCGCCAGCAGCCTTTTAGCGGGAGGCCCTCCTTGGGAGACCCAGTACTTC. Protein product: CASSLLAGGPPWETQYF.

This chain uses TRBV6-1 with TRBJ2-1; 11 bases are shared with TRBD2. The CDR3 spans 15 residues. CDR1 is MNHNS, CDR2 SASEGT, per germline. The V segment lost 6 bases and the J segment 4 bases; nucleotides outside the gene matches: 5. The DNA of the CDR3 is TGTGCCAGCAGCCCCGGGACTAGCGGATACAATGAGCAGTTCTTC. As protein: CASSPGTSGYNEQFF.

This clone was observed once. This CDR3 is CASSEPPVNEQFF. The CDR3 DNA reads TGCGCCAGCAGTGAACCTCCGGTCAATGAGCAGTTCTTC. The genes are TRBV10-1 and TRBJ2-1; D call uncertain. Germline V gives CDR1 WNHNN, CDR2 SYGVQD (reference sequence). This CDR3 has 13 amino acids. Trimming took off 3 bases at V and 6 bases at J, with 9 bases between the two ends.

The CDR3 reads CASSFQSDSTDTQYF. In DNA form, the CDR3 reads TGTGCCAGCAGTTTCCAATCCGATAGCACAGATACGCAGTATTTT. The J gene is TRBJ2-3, the V gene TRBV27; D is unresolved. V was shortened by 3 bases and J by 0 bases, with 10 bases between the two germline ends. Per the germline V gene, CDR1 is MNHEY and CDR2 is SMNVEV (reference sequence). There are 15 residues in the CDR3.

The chain combines TRBV2 with TRBJ2-1, with TRBD1 identical over 7 bases. V shed 8 bases, J shed 8 bases, and the junction held 3 bases outside the gene matches. The CDR3 runs to 11 residues. The germline CDR1 and CDR2 sequences are SNHLY and FYNNEI. The CDR3 here is CASPTGDEQFF. In nucleotides, the CDR3 is TGTGCCAGCCCCACAGGGGATGAGCAGTTCTTC.

CDR3 sequence: CASSKEETQYF. DNA of the CDR3: TGTGCCAGCAGCAAGGAGGAGACCCAGTACTTC. The chain has TRBV6-6 and TRBJ2-5; D unresolved. The CDR3 runs 11 residues. V lost 6 bases and J lost 5, with 7 bases in between. CDR1 is MNHNY, CDR2 SVGAGI, per germline (reference sequence).